Listed below are T cell receptor beta chains from one sample, sequenced in a study of graft-versus-host responses after intestinal transplantation. Their antigens are not known. Libraries were prepared by immunoSEQ multiplex PCR; TCRdb keeps only in-frame clonotypes and omits some of them. This table holds 55,000 to 80,000 clones, roughly 90% found once. This material consisted of unstimulated CD8+ T cells sorted from spleen or lymph node cells, taken before transplant. The receptor source for this set is a human donor who was the organ donor for an intestinal transplant. Each CDR3 is given with its conserved first and last residue. D genes are given only for firm matches. Clone size appears in some rows only: once, few, many, or a class for an expanded clone.

V gene	D gene	clone size	J gene	CDR3 DNA	CDR3 protein
TRBV19	NA	NA	TRBJ2-7	TGTGCCAGTAGTCGGTCCGAGACTTCCTCCTACGAGCAGTACTTC	CASSRSETSSYEQYF
TRBV6-5	NA	NA	TRBJ1-1	TGTGCCAGCAGCCTACCCAGGGTCACTGAAGCTTTCTTT	CASSLPRVTEAFF
TRBV19	NA	NA	TRBJ1-5	TGTGCCAGTAGTCTGTTCGGGCGGGGCAATCAGCCCCAGCATTTT	CASSLFGRGNQPQHF
TRBV9	NA	NA	TRBJ2-7	TGTGCCAGCAGCCCATTCGACAGAGGATACGAGCAGTACTTC	CASSPFDRGYEQYF
TRBV6-1	TRBD2	NA	TRBJ2-1	TGTGCCACCGGAATAGCGGGAAATTACAATGAGCAGTTCTTC	CATGIAGNYNEQFF
TRBV25-1	NA	few	TRBJ2-1	TGTGCCAGCAGTGAATATATTCCACAATACAATGAGCAGTTCTTC	CASSEYIPQYNEQFF
TRBV30	NA	NA	TRBJ1-2	TGTGCCTGGACGGACAGTCCTTCATCCGTCTATGGCTACACCTTC	CAWTDSPSSVYGYTF
TRBV28	NA	NA	TRBJ1-5	TGTGCCAGCTCCCCGGTCCAGGGTTGGGACAATCAGCCCCAGCATTTT	CASSPVQGWDNQPQHF
TRBV27	TRBD1	NA	TRBJ2-1	TGTGCCAGCAGTTTATTAAGGGGGCGGGACAATGAGCAGTTCTTC	CASSLLRGRDNEQFF
TRBV30	NA	NA	TRBJ1-4	TGTGCCTGGAGCAACGGGTTTAATGAAAAACTGTTTTTT	CAWSNGFNEKLFF
TRBV21-1	NA	NA	TRBJ2-1	TGTGCCAGCAGCAAACCCACCCGATACCCGGGACAGCCACTTAATGAGCAGTTCTTC	CASSKPTRYPGQPLNEQFF
TRBV28	NA	once	TRBJ1-2	TGTGCCAGCAGTCCTAGGACAGCCTATGGCTACACCTTC	CASSPRTAYGYTF
TRBV9	TRBD1	NA	TRBJ1-6	TGTGCCAGCAGCGAGGACAGGGGGCATTCACCCCTCCACTTT	CASSEDRGHSPLHF
TRBV4-2	NA	NA	TRBJ1-1	TGTGCCAGCAGCCAAGAGACAGTGAACACTGAAGCTTTCTTT	CASSQETVNTEAFF
TRBV7-9	TRBD1	NA	TRBJ1-1	TGTGCCAGCAGCCCTAGGACAGGGTTGGAGAACACTGAAGCTTTCTTT	CASSPRTGLENTEAFF
TRBV15	TRBD2	NA	TRBJ2-1	TGTGCCACTACAAGCGGGAGCGATTACAATGAGCAGTTCTTC	CATTSGSDYNEQFF
TRBV7-3	TRBD1	once	TRBJ2-5	TGTGCCAGCAGCCCCGGGACAGGGGGCCTGGAGACCCAGTACTTC	CASSPGTGGLETQYF